Described below is a single T cell receptor beta chain sequence and its context. Its specificity is unknown. The data belong to a study of T cell responses to AZD1222 COVID-19 vaccine. Notes on the study in general: Spike as a whole was targeted by vaccine-associated CD4 TCRs, dominant at 160-218 and 743-854.

Germline CDR1 LNHDA, CDR2 SQIVND (reference sequence). The CDR3 consists of 16 residues. V dropped 2 bases and J dropped 4; count of bases not matched to a gene: 8. Measured with immunoSEQ multiplex PCR; TCRdb has only the in-frame clones, and not every one. The table shows about 180,000 clones, with 70% to 90% occurring only once. V is TRBV19 and J is TRBJ1-5; 7 bases line up with TRBD1. The sequences come from peripheral blood, collected on day 0 of AZD1222 vaccination. The source is an adult in good health. DNA of the CDR3: TGTGCCAGTAGTATACTGAGGGGACAGTTGAATCAGCCCCAGCATTTT. It codes for CASSILRGQLNQPQHF.